This TCR beta chain was recorded in a study of blood T cell repertoires in COVID-19. At the level of the study: Spain, Italy and the United States supplied samples that represented acute and convalescent COVID-19. PBMCs, B-cell-depleted T cells, or T cells provided the cDNA or gDNA that made up the material.

As originally analysed: Nucleated cell number was recorded as an estimate derived from reference gene primer amplification. Only in-frame clones appear in the TCRdb table, and some are missing; sequencing was by immunoSEQ multiplex PCR. V and J calls and clone size follow that table, whereas D and trimming were derived from the DNA. The sample has 120,000 to 150,000 clones; around 80% are singletons. The germline V and J ends were trimmed by 1 base and 4 bases, with 13 bases remaining between them. The germline V gene encodes CDR1 SGHVS and CDR2 FQNEAQ. There are 15 residues in the CDR3. The sequence derives from a man aged 50 or older with acute or convalescent COVID-19. What was sequenced was peripheral blood. V usage is TRBV7-8 and J usage is TRBJ1-2; D might be TRBD1 (6 bases). The CDR3 nucleotides are TGTGCCAGCAGCTTAGGATACAGGGACGGCTATGGCTACACCTTC. Protein sequence: CASSLGYRDGYGYTF. The complete variable domain, with remaining parts taken from reference TRBV7-8 and TRBJ1-2, reads GAGVSQSPRYKVAKRGQDVALRCDPISGHVSLFWYQQALGQGPEFLTYFQNEAQLDKSGLPSDRFFAERPEGSVSTLKIQRTQQEDSAVYLCASSLGYRDGYGYTFGSGTRLTVV.